These T cell receptor beta chains were read from a single sample in a study of beta chain features in type 1 diabetes. Sequencing was performed with immunoSEQ multiplex PCR; in TCRdb, only in-frame clones are kept and a portion is missing. The data contain under 450,000 clones, about 15% of them singletons. Source material: naive CD4+ T cells from blood. The receptors here all came from a woman aged 18-29 years in good health. CDR3s include the opening cysteine and the closing phenylalanine or tryptophan. Fields, in order: D gene, J gene, clone size, V gene, CDR3 DNA, CDR3 protein. D genes are given only for firm matches. Expanded clones are given a class, and other clones once, few, many or no size at all.

>-|TRBJ2-1|-|TRBV11-2
TGTGCCAGCAGTTGGGACAAGGAATTGGGGCAGTTCTTC
CASSWDKELGQFF
>TRBD2|TRBJ2-5|few|TRBV5-1
TGCGCCAGCAGCTCCGGACTAGCGGGAGGAGGAATGGAGACCCAGTACTTC
CASSSGLAGGGMETQYF
>-|TRBJ1-3|few|TRBV29-1
TGCAGCGTTGGGGGGGGGATCTCTGGAAACACCATATATTTT
CSVGGGISGNTIYF
>-|TRBJ2-1|-|TRBV6-6
TGTGCCAGCATCCCTACCGGACAGGGAGGGAATGAGCAGTTCTTC
CASIPTGQGGNEQFF
>-|TRBJ2-1|few|TRBV29-1
TGCAGCGTTGGGACAGACCCCTACAATGAGCAGTTCTTC
CSVGTDPYNEQFF
>-|TRBJ1-2|-|TRBV9
TGTGCCAGCACCCGGGGGAATACCTATGGCTACACCTTC
CASTRGNTYGYTF
>-|TRBJ2-5|-|TRBV7-8
TGTGCCAGCAGTTACAGGGTGGAGACCCAGTACTTC
CASSYRVETQYF
>-|TRBJ2-5|-|TRBV10-3
TGTGCCATCCGCCTTAGCGGAGCTAGGGGAGAGACCCAGTACTTC
CAIRLSGARGETQYF
>-|TRBJ2-1|-|TRBV7-9
TGTGCCAGCAGCGGCGGGCGGGAGCAGTTCTTC
CASSGGREQFF
>TRBD1|TRBJ2-5|few|TRBV27
TGTGCCAGCAGTTTACGGACAGGGGGAGAGACCCAGTACTTC
CASSLRTGGETQYF
>TRBD2|TRBJ2-1|-|TRBV10-3
TGTGCCATCAGTGGGCTAGCGGGAGGAACGAATGAGCAGTTCTTC
CAISGLAGGTNEQFF
>-|TRBJ1-5|few|TRBV19
TGTGCCAGTCGTGAGGCGAGGGTAGGCAATCAGCCCCAGCATTTT
CASREARVGNQPQHF
>TRBD1|TRBJ1-5|few|TRBV28
TGTGCCAGCCGGGCAGGCACAGGGGGACGGCCCCAGCATTTT
CASRAGTGGRPQHF
>-|TRBJ2-2|few|TRBV2
TGTGCCAGCAGTGAAGCGCTTGGGCGCGGGGAGCTGTTTTTT
CASSEALGRGELFF
>TRBD2|TRBJ2-1|-|TRBV29-1
TGCAGCGTTGAATCGGCTAGCGGGTCGTCCTACAATGAGCAGTTCTTC
CSVESASGSSYNEQFF
>-|TRBJ2-1|few|TRBV28
TGTGCCAGTCGGACGGGAGTTTGGAATGAGCAGTTCTTC
CASRTGVWNEQFF
>TRBD1|TRBJ2-7|-|TRBV2
TGTGCCAACCGTCGGGACAGGGGGCGTTTCGAGTACTTC
CANRRDRGRFEYF
>-|TRBJ1-5|-|TRBV5-1
TGCGCCAGCAGCTTGGTCGGAGGGAACGGTCAGCCCCAGCATTTT
CASSLVGGNGQPQHF
>TRBD2|TRBJ2-1|-|TRBV7-3
TGTGCCAGCAGCGAAGGACTAGCGGGAGCGGGAGAGCAGTTCTTC
CASSEGLAGAGEQFF
>-|TRBJ2-1|-|TRBV5-1
TGCGCCAGCAGCTTGGCTGGCGGCTCCGGCGGGAATTCCTACAATGAGCAGTTCTTC
CASSLAGGSGGNSYNEQFF
>-|TRBJ1-1|few|TRBV7-9
TGTGCCAGCAGCTTAGCGCAACATCTGAACACTGAAGCTTTCTTT
CASSLAQHLNTEAFF
>-|TRBJ1-2|-|TRBV7-2
TGTGCCAGCAGCCTCGGTTATAGGGGTGGCTACACCTTC
CASSLGYRGGYTF
>-|TRBJ2-2|once|TRBV21-1
TGTGCCAGCAGCAAAGTAGAGGGACAGGTCCGATCTGGTACCGGGGAGCTGTTTTTT
CASSKVEGQVRSGTGELFF
>TRBD2|TRBJ2-1|few|TRBV11-3
TGTGCCAGCAGCTTCGGATTAGCGGGAGGTAGGAATGAGCAGTTCTTC
CASSFGLAGGRNEQFF
>-|TRBJ2-3|-|TRBV4-2
TGTGCCAGCAGGGAGAGACAGAGAGGTCGCACAGATACGCAGTATTTT
CASRERQRGRTDTQYF
>TRBD2|TRBJ2-1|-|TRBV2
TGTGCCAGCAGTCCCCCAGCGGGAGGAGAGCAGTTCTTC
CASSPPAGGEQFF